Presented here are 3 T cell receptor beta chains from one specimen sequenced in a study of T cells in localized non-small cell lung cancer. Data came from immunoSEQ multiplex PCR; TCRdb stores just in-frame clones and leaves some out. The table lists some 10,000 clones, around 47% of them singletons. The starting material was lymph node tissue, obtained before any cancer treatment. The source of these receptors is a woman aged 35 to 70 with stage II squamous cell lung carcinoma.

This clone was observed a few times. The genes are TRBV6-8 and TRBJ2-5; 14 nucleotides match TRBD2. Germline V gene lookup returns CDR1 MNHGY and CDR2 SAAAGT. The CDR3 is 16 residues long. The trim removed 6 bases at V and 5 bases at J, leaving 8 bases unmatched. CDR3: CASSWGTSGGGETQYF. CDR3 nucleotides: TGTGCCAGCAGCTGGGGGACTAGCGGGGGCGGGGAGACCCAGTACTTC.

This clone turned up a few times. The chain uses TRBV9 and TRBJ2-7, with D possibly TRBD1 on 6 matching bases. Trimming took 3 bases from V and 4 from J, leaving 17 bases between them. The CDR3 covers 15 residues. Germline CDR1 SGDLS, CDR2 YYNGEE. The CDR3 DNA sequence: TGTGCCAGCAGCGAGAACGAGGGACAAGGGTACGAGCAGTACTTC. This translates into CASSENEGQGYEQYF.

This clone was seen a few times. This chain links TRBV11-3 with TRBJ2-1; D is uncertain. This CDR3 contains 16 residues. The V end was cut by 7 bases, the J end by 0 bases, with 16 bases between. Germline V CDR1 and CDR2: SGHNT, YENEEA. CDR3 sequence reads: CASNTRLKASYNEQFF. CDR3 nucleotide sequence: TGTGCCAGCAACACCAGGCTCAAGGCCTCCTACAATGAGCAGTTCTTC.